These 27 T cell receptor beta chains share one sample of origin, sequenced in a study of T cells in Graves' hyperthyroidism and ophthalmopathy. It was RNA transcripts that yielded the amplified TCR beta CDR3 regions. HTBI primers were used for first-round RT-PCR of the TCR CDR3. TCRdb independently ran MiXCR on the multiplex PCR reads; one entry per CDR3 protein. In the table there are hundreds of thousands of distinct CDR3 sequences, over 15% of which are singletons. Material: blood. These receptors were taken from a woman aged 18-35 years with Graves' hyperthyroidism.

This clonotype came up many times. CDR3 DNA: TGTGCCAGCAGCCTAGTGCTGGGCACTGAAGCTTTCTTT. This codes for CASSLVLGTEAFF. The chain uses TRBV7-9 and TRBJ1-1; no clear D. V was clipped by 5 bases and J by 4 bases, with 11 bases between them. The CDR3 is 13 residues long. Per the germline V gene, CDR1 is SEHNR and CDR2 is FQNEAQ (reference sequence).

The chain carries TRBV6-1 and TRBJ1-2, with D possibly being TRBD1 (5 bases). Trimming cost V 5 bases and J 2 bases, with 12 bases left between them. The CDR3 has 14 amino acids. Germline lookup yields CDR1 MNHNS and CDR2 SASEGT. The CDR3 sequence is CASSLRVTNYGYTF. The CDR3 DNA is TGTGCCAGCAGTCTCAGGGTTACGAACTATGGCTACACCTTC.

The V gene is TRBV29-1, the J gene TRBJ2-1, with D maybe TRBD2 (5 bases). Trimming took 5 bases from V and 9 from J, leaving 17 bases between them. The CDR3 is made up of 13 amino acids. Germline CDR1 is SQVTM and CDR2 is ANQGSEA. The CDR3 nucleotides read TGCAGCGTTCAGCGGACCACTGAGGGTGAGCAGTTCTTC. It yields the protein CSVQRTTEGEQFF.

In DNA form, the CDR3 reads TGTGCCAGTAGACCCGACAGGTACTCCTACGAGCAGTACTTC. Translated, it gives CASRPDRYSYEQYF. The rearrangement links TRBV19 to TRBJ2-7, with TRBD1 as a possible D gene (6 bases). Germline lookup yields CDR1 LNHDA and CDR2 SQIVND (reference sequence). V was cut by 6 bases and J by 0 bases, with 12 bases left in between. This CDR3 comprises 14 residues.

This clonotype occurred a few times. The CDR3 DNA reads TGTGCCAGTAGTACGCTACAGGGCACGAACACCGGGGAGCTGTTTTTT. Its protein product is CASSTLQGTNTGELFF. The rearrangement uses TRBV19 and TRBJ2-2, with TRBD1 as a possible D gene (6 bases). V lost 4 bases and J 0 bases, leaving 12 bases between the germline ends. Germline CDR1 and CDR2: LNHDA and SQIVND (reference sequence). The CDR3 totals 16 residues.

Judged by abundance, this clonotype is large. This chain connects TRBV28 to TRBJ2-5, with 7 bases lining up with TRBD1. This CDR3 spans 11 amino acids. J lost 8 bases, V lost 8 bases, and 5 bases had no gene match. Germline V CDR1 and CDR2: MDHEN, SYDVKM. The CDR3 DNA reads TGTGCCAGCGGCCGAGGGGGCACCCAGTACTTC. Amino acids: CASGRGGTQYF.

This clonotype was counted between two and nine times. The chain uses TRBV10-1 and TRBJ2-3; no clear D. With 6 bases removed from V and 2 bases from J, the gap between germline ends came to 9 bases. This CDR3 comprises 13 residues. Germline CDR1 reads WNHNN; CDR2 reads SYGVQD (reference sequence). CDR3 protein: CASSPGPTDTQYF. CDR3 DNA: TGCGCCAGCAGCCCAGGACCCACAGATACGCAGTATTTT.

This clonotype has at least ten counts. The chain has TRBV6-4 and TRBJ1-1, with TRBD1 matching 7 bases. CDR1 and CDR2 from the germline V gene are MRHNA and SNTAGT. The CDR3 loop spans 13 amino acids. The V and J ends lost 6 bases and 1 base, in that order; junction bases with no gene match: 2. CDR3 DNA: TGTGCCAGCAGCACAGGGGAGAACACTGAAGCTTTCTTT. Translation: CASSTGENTEAFF.

The rearrangement joins TRBV5-4 to TRBJ2-7; 8 nucleotides match TRBD1. Unmatched junction bases numbered 5, after V lost 3 bases and J lost 6 bases. CDR3 length: 13 residues. Germline V gene sequence: CDR1 SGHNT, CDR2 YYREEE (reference sequence). CDR3 sequence reads: CASSSDRAPEQYF. The CDR3 DNA reads TGTGCCAGCAGCTCGGACAGGGCGCCCGAGCAGTACTTC.

This clonotype has a handful of counts. The chain carries TRBV2 and TRBJ2-3; D is uncertain. The CDR3 contains 13 residues. Trimming stripped 6 bases from V and 4 bases from J, with 11 bases between. Germline loops: CDR1 SNHLY, CDR2 FYNNEI. This chain's CDR3 is CASRGWGSDTQYF. The CDR3 nucleotides are TGTGCCAGCAGGGGATGGGGATCAGATACGCAGTATTTT.

V and J are TRBV12-3 or TRBV12-4 and TRBJ1-2, with 7 bases matching TRBD1. The V gene end was trimmed by 5 bases and the J gene end by 5 bases; junction bases not matched to a gene: 8. This CDR3 is built from 14 residues. The CDR3 bases are TGTGCCAGCAGTCCGGACAGGCCCTCGTATGGCTACACCTTC. Protein product: CASSPDRPSYGYTF.

This chain connects TRBV6-1 to TRBJ2-1; D is undetermined. The CDR3 has 13 residues. Germline V CDR1 and CDR2: MNHNS, SASEGT. V lost 8 bases and J lost 8, with 16 bases in between. The CDR3 region is CASAIRPPDEQFF. CDR3 bases: TGTGCCAGCGCCATCCGACCTCCCGATGAGCAGTTCTTC.

This chain joins TRBV27 and TRBJ1-5, with D tentatively TRBD1 (5 bases). Germline V lookup: CDR1 MNHEY, CDR2 SMNVEV (reference sequence). This CDR3 has 16 residues. Trimming cost V 0 bases and J 2 bases, with 11 bases left between them. The CDR3 protein is CASSLSRRDGNQPQHF. DNA for the CDR3: TGTGCCAGCAGTTTATCTCGCCGGGACGGCAATCAGCCCCAGCATTTT.

This clonotype was seen only a few times. V and J are TRBV6-2 or TRBV6-3 and TRBJ1-5; D uncertain. The germline gives CDR1 MNHEY, CDR2 SVGEGT. This CDR3 comprises 13 residues. V gave up 1 base and J gave up 6 bases, with 7 bases separating them. The CDR3 loop is CASSYWASQPQHF. CDR3 sequence (DNA): TGTGCCAGCAGTTACTGGGCGAGTCAGCCCCAGCATTTT.

This clonotype was seen more than once but under ten times. V and J are TRBV4-3 and TRBJ1-2; D is ambiguous. The CDR3 has 14 residues. CDR1 and CDR2 from the germline V gene are LGHNA and YSLEER. V was cut by 0 bases and J by 6 bases, with 11 bases left in between. This CDR3 is CASSQDRTRNGYTF. CDR3 coding DNA: TGCGCCAGCAGCCAAGATAGGACTCGGAATGGCTACACCTTC.

This clonotype was seen a few times. One end of the junction varies from germline; a read error may be responsible. The CDR3 DNA sequence: TGTACCAGCAGCTTTGTAGGTGCGGCAACCTACGAGCAGTACTTC. Protein sequence: CTSSFVGAATYEQYF. This sequence joins TRBV7-9 and TRBJ2-7; D not resolved. The CDR3 loop spans 15 amino acids. CDR1 SEHNR and CDR2 FQNEAQ come from the germline V gene (reference sequence).

Comments on this clonotype: A read error is possible here, since a much larger clone lies one base away. The chain combines TRBV6-1 with TRBJ1-1; D perhaps matches TRBD1 (5 bases). Trimming cost V 3 bases and J 2 bases, with 7 bases left between them. The germline CDR1 and CDR2 sequences are MNHNS and SASEGT. The CDR3 spans 13 residues. The CDR3 loop reads CASSDRDNTEAFF. The CDR3 DNA reads as TGTGCCAGCAGTGACCGGGACAACACTGAAGCTTTCTTT.

Only a few counts were recorded for this clonotype. The V gene is TRBV18, the J gene TRBJ1-1, with TRBD1 as a possible D gene (5 bases). The CDR3 spans 13 residues. Germline CDR1 KGHSH, CDR2 LQKENI. The V end lost 2 bases, the J end lost 3 bases, and 7 bases lay between the germline ends. In DNA form, the CDR3 reads TGTGCCAGCTCACCAACGACAGACACTGAAGCTTTCTTT. Amino acids: CASSPTTDTEAFF.

Concerning this clonotype itself: A much larger clone lies a single base off, so this may be a read error. The chain combines TRBV20-1 with TRBJ1-1; 8 bases are a match to TRBD1. Germline V gives CDR1 DFQATT, CDR2 SNEGSKA (reference sequence). This CDR3 contains 12 residues. The CDR3 DNA is TGCAGTGCTCCGGACAGGGTCTCTGAAGGTTTCTTT. Translated: CSAPDRVSEGFF.

In the case of this clonotype: Possible read error: a much larger clone is one base away. V is TRBV6-2 or TRBV6-3 and J is TRBJ2-7; the D gene is possibly TRBD2 (6 bases). Per germline, CDR1 MNHEY and CDR2 SVGEGT. There are 14 residues in the CDR3. V lost 8 bases and J 3 bases, leaving 17 bases between the germline ends. The CDR3 coding sequence is TGTGCCAGCCAAACGGGACGGGAGATCTACGAGCAGTACTTC. Its translation is CASQTGREIYEQYF.

This clonotype was picked up one time. The chain joins TRBV12-5 to TRBJ2-1; 11 positions match TRBD1. The CDR3 sequence is 14 residues long. From germline, CDR1 is LGHNT and CDR2 FRNRAP. V lost 3 bases to trimming and J lost 8 bases; unmatched junction nucleotides: 3. CDR3 amino acids: CASGLGQGAHEQFF. The DNA for the CDR3 is TGTGCTAGTGGTTTAGGACAGGGGGCACATGAGCAGTTCTTC.

This clonotype was seen at least ten times. The chain links TRBV6-5 to TRBJ1-1, with 8 nucleotides matching TRBD1. Germline CDR1 reads MNHEY; CDR2 reads SVGAGI. This CDR3 has 16 amino acids. The J segment lost 4 bases and the V segment lost 0 bases, leaving 7 bases of the junction unmatched. Here the CDR3 DNA reads TGTGCCAGCAGTTACTCGTCCAGGGGGCGGGTCACTGAAGCTTTCTTT. Translating gives CASSYSSRGRVTEAFF.

The chain has TRBV7-2 and TRBJ1-4; TRBD1 matches 10 bases. J was trimmed by 6 bases and V by 4 bases; bases with no gene match: 5. This CDR3 is built from 15 residues. CDR1 is SGHTA and CDR2 is FQGNSA in the germline V gene. The CDR3 spells CASSSRTGGDEKLFF. CDR3 sequence (DNA): TGTGCCAGCAGCTCGCGGACAGGGGGAGATGAAAAACTGTTTTTT.

The genes are TRBV10-2 and TRBJ1-1; D may be TRBD1 (5 bases). The CDR3 covers 16 residues. The V gene lost 0 bases and the J gene lost 2 bases, with 13 bases spanning the gap. CDR1 is WSHSY and CDR2 is SAAADI in the germline V gene. The DNA of the CDR3 is TGCGCCAGCAGTGAGTCGCATGGGGCCATCAACACTGAAGCTTTCTTT. Protein product: CASSESHGAINTEAFF.

This clonotype showed up just a few times. At one end, the junction sequence differs from germline, possibly due to a read error. This chain uses TRBV5-1 with TRBJ2-1; a weak D match, TRBD1 (6 bases). CDR1 and CDR2 (germline): SGHRS, YFSETQ. The CDR3 runs to 13 residues. The CDR3 protein is CASSRQGYSEQFF. The CDR3 DNA sequence: TGCGCCAGCAGTAGGCAGGGGTACAGTGAGCAGTTCTTC.

In this sample, this clonotype turned up many times. The chain couples TRBV27 to TRBJ1-1; 12 bases are shared with TRBD1. With V trimmed by 1 base and J by 0 bases, 3 bases remained unmatched. The CDR3 has 17 residues. Germline V lookup: CDR1 MNHEY, CDR2 SMNVEV (reference sequence). The CDR3 sequence: CASSLLGQGAMNTEAFF. In DNA form, the CDR3 reads TGTGCCAGCAGTTTATTGGGACAGGGGGCCATGAACACTGAAGCTTTCTTT.

The chain uses TRBV12-3 or TRBV12-4 and TRBJ1-2, with D perhaps TRBD1 (5 bases). This CDR3 is built from 14 residues. The V and J ends lost 6 bases and 2 bases respectively, with 13 bases between them. CDR3 sequence reads: CASSLPGHNYGYTF. DNA for the CDR3: TGTGCCAGCAGCTTACCCGGACACAACTATGGCTACACCTTC.